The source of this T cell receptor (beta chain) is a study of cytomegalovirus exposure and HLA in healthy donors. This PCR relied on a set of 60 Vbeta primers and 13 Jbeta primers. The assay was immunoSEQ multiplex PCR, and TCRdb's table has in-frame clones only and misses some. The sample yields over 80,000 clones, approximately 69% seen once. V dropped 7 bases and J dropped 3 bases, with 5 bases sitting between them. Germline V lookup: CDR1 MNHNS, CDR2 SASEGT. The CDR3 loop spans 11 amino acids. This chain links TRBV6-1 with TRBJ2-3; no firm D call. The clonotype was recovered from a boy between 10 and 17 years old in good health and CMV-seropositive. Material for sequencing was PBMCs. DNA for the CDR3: TGTGCCAGCACGAGGACAGATACGCAGTATTTT. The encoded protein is CASTRTDTQYF.